This TCR beta chain was documented in a study of T cells after yellow fever vaccination. Germline V gene data show CDR1 as SGHRS and CDR2 as YFSETQ. The CDR3 contains 16 residues. V was pared by 5 bases and J by 0 bases, with 12 bases between. They built TCR cDNA with 5'RACE template switching, a step that put in a universal primer site and UMIs. MiXCR, run by TCRdb on the 5' RACE reads, gives a single entry per CDR3 protein. The sample lists approximately 330,000 distinct CDR3 sequences, approximately 4% occurring once. The sample here was PBMCs, taken 5 days after the yellow fever booster vaccination. The receptor's source is a man aged 18-30 years who received the YFV17D yellow fever vaccine. The rearrangement uses TRBV5-1 and TRBJ1-6, with a weak D call TRBD1 (6 bases). The CDR3 nucleotides are TGCGCCAGCAGGACACAGGGCGGCTCCTATAATTCACCCCTCCACTTT. Amino acids: CASRTQGGSYNSPLHF.